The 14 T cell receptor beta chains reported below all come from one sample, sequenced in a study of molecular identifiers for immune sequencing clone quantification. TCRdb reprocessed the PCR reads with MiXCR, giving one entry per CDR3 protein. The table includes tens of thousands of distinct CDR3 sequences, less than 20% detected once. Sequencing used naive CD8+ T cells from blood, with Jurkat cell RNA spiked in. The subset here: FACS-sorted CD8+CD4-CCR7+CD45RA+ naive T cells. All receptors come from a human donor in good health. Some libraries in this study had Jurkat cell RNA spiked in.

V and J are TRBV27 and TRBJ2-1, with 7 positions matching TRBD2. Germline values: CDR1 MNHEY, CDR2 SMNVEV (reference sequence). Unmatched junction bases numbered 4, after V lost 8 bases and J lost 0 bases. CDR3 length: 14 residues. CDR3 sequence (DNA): TGTGCCAGCTCCCGCGGGGGCTCCTACAATGAGCAGTTCTTC. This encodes CASSRGGSYNEQFF.

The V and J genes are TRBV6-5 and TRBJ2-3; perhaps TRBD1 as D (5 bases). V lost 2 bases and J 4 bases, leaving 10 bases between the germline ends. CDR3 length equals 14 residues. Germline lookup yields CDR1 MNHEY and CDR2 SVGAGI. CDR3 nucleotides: TGTGCCAGCAGTTACGCTGACAGCGCAGATACGCAGTATTTT. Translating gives CASSYADSADTQYF.

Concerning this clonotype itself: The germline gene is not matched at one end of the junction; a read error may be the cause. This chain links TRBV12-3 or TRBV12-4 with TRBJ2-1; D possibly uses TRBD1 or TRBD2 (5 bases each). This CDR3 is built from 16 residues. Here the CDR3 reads CVSSRGAGTEDNEQFF. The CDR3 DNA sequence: TGTGTCAGCAGTCGGGGTGCCGGGACGGAGGACAATGAGCAGTTCTTC.

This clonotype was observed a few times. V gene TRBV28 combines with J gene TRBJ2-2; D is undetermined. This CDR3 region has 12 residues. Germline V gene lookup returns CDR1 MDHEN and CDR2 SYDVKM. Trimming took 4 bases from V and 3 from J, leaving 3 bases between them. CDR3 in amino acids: CASSSYTGELFF. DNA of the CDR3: TGTGCCAGCAGTTCCTACACCGGGGAGCTGTTTTTT.

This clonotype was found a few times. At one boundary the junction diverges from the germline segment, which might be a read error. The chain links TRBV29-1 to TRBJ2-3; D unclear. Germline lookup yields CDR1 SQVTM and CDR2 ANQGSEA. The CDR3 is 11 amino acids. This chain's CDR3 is CSIESADTQYF. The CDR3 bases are TGCAGCATTGAAAGTGCTGATACGCAGTATTTT.

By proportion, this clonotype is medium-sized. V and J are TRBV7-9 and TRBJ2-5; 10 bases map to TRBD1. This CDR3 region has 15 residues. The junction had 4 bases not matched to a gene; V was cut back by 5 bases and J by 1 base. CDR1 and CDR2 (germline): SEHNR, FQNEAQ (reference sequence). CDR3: CASSTRDRGQETQYF. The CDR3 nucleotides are TGTGCCAGCAGCACCCGGGACAGGGGCCAAGAGACCCAGTACTTC.

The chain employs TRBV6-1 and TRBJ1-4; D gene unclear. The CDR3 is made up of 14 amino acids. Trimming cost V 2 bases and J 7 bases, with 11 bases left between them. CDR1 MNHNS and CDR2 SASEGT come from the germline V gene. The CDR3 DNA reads TGTGCCAGCAGTGAATGGGAGTTGGTTGAAAAACTGTTTTTT. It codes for CASSEWELVEKLFF.

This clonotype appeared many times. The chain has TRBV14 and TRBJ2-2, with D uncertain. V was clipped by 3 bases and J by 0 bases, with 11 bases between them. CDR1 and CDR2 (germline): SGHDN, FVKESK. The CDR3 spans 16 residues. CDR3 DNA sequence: TGTGCCAGCAGCCACCCGGTACACGCGAACACCGGGGAGCTGTTTTTT. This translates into CASSHPVHANTGELFF.

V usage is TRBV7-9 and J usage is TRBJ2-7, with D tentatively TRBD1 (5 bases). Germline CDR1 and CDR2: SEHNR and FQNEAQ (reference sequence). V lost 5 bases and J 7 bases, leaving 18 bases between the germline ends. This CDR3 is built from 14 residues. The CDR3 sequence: CASSPTTGSGEQYF. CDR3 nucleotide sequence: TGTGCCAGCAGCCCAACAACAGGTTCGGGTGAGCAGTACTTC.

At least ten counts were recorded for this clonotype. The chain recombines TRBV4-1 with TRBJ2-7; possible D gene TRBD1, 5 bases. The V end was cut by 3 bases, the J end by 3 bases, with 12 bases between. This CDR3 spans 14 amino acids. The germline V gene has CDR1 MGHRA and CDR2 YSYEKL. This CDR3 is CASSHQQGIYEQYF. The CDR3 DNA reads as TGCGCCAGCAGCCATCAGCAGGGAATCTACGAGCAGTACTTC.

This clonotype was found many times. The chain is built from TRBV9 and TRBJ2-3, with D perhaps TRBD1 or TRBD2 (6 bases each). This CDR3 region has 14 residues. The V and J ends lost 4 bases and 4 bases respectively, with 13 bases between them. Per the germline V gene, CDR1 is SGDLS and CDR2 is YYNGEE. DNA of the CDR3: TGTGCCAGCAGCACCGGGGGCATGGCAGATACGCAGTATTTT. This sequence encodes CASSTGGMADTQYF.

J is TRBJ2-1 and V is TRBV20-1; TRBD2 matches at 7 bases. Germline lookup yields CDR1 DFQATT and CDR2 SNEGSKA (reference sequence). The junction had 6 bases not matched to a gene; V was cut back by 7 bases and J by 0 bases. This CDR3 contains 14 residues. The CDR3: CSGEGGSSYNEQFF. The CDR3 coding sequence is TGCAGTGGAGAGGGAGGGAGCTCCTACAATGAGCAGTTCTTC.

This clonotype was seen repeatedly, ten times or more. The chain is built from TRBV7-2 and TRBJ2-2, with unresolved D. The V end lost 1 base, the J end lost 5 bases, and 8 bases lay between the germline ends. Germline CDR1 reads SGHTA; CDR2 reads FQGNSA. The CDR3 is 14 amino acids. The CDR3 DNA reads TGTGCCAGCAGCTTAGAGAGTTTGACCGGGGAGCTGTTTTTT. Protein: CASSLESLTGELFF.

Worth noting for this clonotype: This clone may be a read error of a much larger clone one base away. CDR3: CSVDDLTGITEAFF. The CDR3 DNA sequence: TGCAGCGTCGATGACTTGACAGGGATCACTGAAGCTTTCTTT. The V call is TRBV29-1, the J call TRBJ1-1, with 7 bases lining up with TRBD1. The germline gives CDR1 SQVTM, CDR2 ANQGSEA. Unmatched junction bases numbered 11, after V lost 6 bases and J lost 4 bases. CDR3 length equals 14 residues. Full variable domain (outside the CDR3, taken from reference TRBV29-1 and TRBJ1-1): SAVISQKPSRDICQRGTSLTIQCQVDSQVTMMFWYRQQPGQSLTLIATANQGSEATYESGFVIDKFPISRPNLTFSTLTVSNMSPEDSSIYLCSVDDLTGITEAFFGQGTRLTVV.